These T cell receptor beta chains were read from a single sample in a study of blood T cell repertoires in COVID-19. TCRdb keeps only in-frame clones here, not all; method: immunoSEQ multiplex PCR. The table has 50,000 or so clones, around nine tenths seen once. The sequencing input was peripheral blood. The receptors here all came from a human donor in a cohort sampled during active COVID-19. CDR3s include the opening cysteine and the closing phenylalanine or tryptophan. The order of the fields is D gene, J gene, V gene, clone size, CDR3 length, CDR3 DNA, CDR3 protein. The D gene is left open where the match is weak. Expanded clones get a size class; other rows say once, few or many, or leave the size out.

-,TRBJ1-6,TRBV5-1,-,15,TGCGCCAGCAGAACAACAGGGTCGTTTAATTCACCCCTCCACTTT,CASRTTGSFNSPLHF
-,TRBJ1-2,TRBV3-1/TRBV3-2,-,14,TGTGCCAGCAGCCAAGATCCAGGGAACTATGGCTACACCTTC,CASSQDPGNYGYTF
TRBD1,TRBJ2-1,TRBV4-1,-,16,TGCGCCAGCAGCAACACAGGGGGACACTCCTACAATGAGCAGTTCTTC,CASSNTGGHSYNEQFF
TRBD2,TRBJ2-1,TRBV19,-,15,TGTGCCAGTAGTATCACAGCGGGAGGTCAGCATGAGCAGTTCTTC,CASSITAGGQHEQFF
-,TRBJ1-2,TRBV19,-,15,TGTGCCACACGGGACACCCCGGATAGAAGTAATGGCTACACCTTC,CATRDTPDRSNGYTF
TRBD1,TRBJ2-3,TRBV7-9,-,16,TGTGCCAGCAGCTCCCGACAGGGGGCAGGCGCAGATACGCAGTATTTT,CASSSRQGAGADTQYF
TRBD1,TRBJ2-7,TRBV6-5,-,11,TGTGCCAGCAACAGGGGCCACGAGCAGTACTTC,CASNRGHEQYF
-,TRBJ2-3,TRBV7-3,-,16,TGTGCCAGCAGCTTATTAGGTGGCGGGACTGCAGATACGCAGTATTTT,CASSLLGGGTADTQYF
-,TRBJ1-2,TRBV3-1/TRBV3-2,-,16,TGTGCCAGCAGCCAAGATCTAACAGGGCTCACATATGGCTACACCTTC,CASSQDLTGLTYGYTF
TRBD2,TRBJ2-1,TRBV28,-,14,TGTGCCAGCAGTTTACCGGGGGGGCACAATGAGCAGTTCTTC,CASSLPGGHNEQFF
-,TRBJ2-1,TRBV6-2/TRBV6-3,-,18,TGTGCCAGCAGTTACATTTCCCCGAGACTTCCCTTCTACAATGAGCAGTTCTTC,CASSYISPRLPFYNEQFF
TRBD2,TRBJ2-7,TRBV10-3,-,12,TGTGCCGGCGGGACTAGCGGATACGAGCAGTACTTC,CAGGTSGYEQYF
TRBD1,TRBJ1-3,TRBV28,-,14,TGTGCCAGCAGACAAGGGGGCGCGGGAAACACCATATATTTT,CASRQGGAGNTIYF
-,TRBJ1-2,TRBV10-3,-,14,TGTGCCATCAGTGAGGGGCAGGGGAACTATGGCTACACCTTC,CAISEGQGNYGYTF
-,TRBJ1-1,TRBV6-5,-,15,TGTGCCAGCAGTTATCAAGACAGCTTTAACACTGAAGCTTTCTTT,CASSYQDSFNTEAFF
-,TRBJ1-2,TRBV25-1,-,12,TGTGCCAGCAGTGACGGACTGTATGGCTACACCTTC,CASSDGLYGYTF
TRBD1,TRBJ1-2,TRBV5-4,-,14,TGTGCCAGCAGCGGCCGAGGGGGCTACTATGGCTACACCTTC,CASSGRGGYYGYTF
-,TRBJ1-5,TRBV6-5,-,16,TGTGCCAGCAGTTTTTTAGCGGGGGCAGGCAATCAGCCCCAGCATTTT,CASSFLAGAGNQPQHF
TRBD2,TRBJ2-1,TRBV11-2,-,19,TGTGCCAGCAGCTTAGGCTGGAGACTAGCGGGAGCCGCCTACAATGAGCAGTTCTTC,CASSLGWRLAGAAYNEQFF
-,TRBJ1-1,TRBV29-1,-,14,TGCAGCGCAGCGGATACAGGGACGAACACTGAAGCTTTCTTT,CSAADTGTNTEAFF
-,TRBJ1-2,TRBV7-9,-,15,TGTGCCAGCAGCTTGCTCAGGGAATTGGACTATGGCTACACCTTC,CASSLLRELDYGYTF
TRBD1,TRBJ2-5,TRBV19,-,20,TGTGCCAGTAGTGGGGGACCTCGGGACAGGGGATCCCTTTTTATCGAGACCCAGTACTTC,CASSGGPRDRGSLFIETQYF
TRBD2,TRBJ2-7,TRBV19,-,16,TGTGCCAGTAGTATGGGACTAGCGGGAGCCCCCTACGAGCAGTACTTC,CASSMGLAGAPYEQYF
-,TRBJ2-5,TRBV19,-,14,TGTGCCAGTAAATCCGCGGGGGCGGGAGAGACCCAGTACTTC,CASKSAGAGETQYF
TRBD1,TRBJ1-1,TRBV29-1,once,12,TGCAGCGTCCGACAGGGAGAGACTGAAGCTTTCTTT,CSVRQGETEAFF
-,TRBJ1-2,TRBV5-4,-,13,TGTGCCAGCAGCTTGACAGCTAACTATGGCTACACCTTC,CASSLTANYGYTF
TRBD2,TRBJ2-7,TRBV7-8,-,16,TGTGCCAGCAGCTTAGCCTCCGGGACTAGAGGCGTCGAGCAGTACTTC,CASSLASGTRGVEQYF
-,TRBJ1-2,TRBV2,few,15,TGTGCCAGCAGTGAAGCCCGACAGGAGAACTATGGCTACACCTTC,CASSEARQENYGYTF